The 4 T cell receptor beta chains reported below all come from one sample, sequenced in a study of liver allograft versus peripheral blood T cells. Across the whole study: The study compared liver allograft T cell receptor repertoires against peripheral blood repertoires of liver transplant recipients.

TCRdb independently ran MiXCR on the reads; one entry per CDR3 protein. The repertoire includes 9,700 or so distinct CDR3 sequences, 25% to 30% of them detected once, and roughly 8.7% sits in the top ten. These receptors were collected from a human patient who had a liver transplant. Some T cells may possibly be graft donor cells.

The V and J genes are TRBV6-2 or TRBV6-3 and TRBJ2-2, with D tentatively TRBD1 or TRBD2 (6 bases each). The CDR3 is made up of 14 amino acids. V lost 7 bases, J lost 6 bases, and 15 bases lay in between. The germline gives CDR1 MNHEY, CDR2 SVGEGT. Written as DNA, the CDR3 is TGTGCCAGCATAGGGGGGACCCAACCCGGGGAGCTGTTTTTT. This encodes CASIGGTQPGELFF.

This clonotype is deemed medium-sized. J is TRBJ2-3 and V is TRBV19, with 7 bases aligning to TRBD2. V lost 7 bases to trimming and J lost 0 bases; unmatched junction nucleotides: 1. The germline V gene encodes CDR1 LNHDA and CDR2 SQIVND (reference sequence). CDR3 size: 13 residues. Written as DNA, the CDR3 is TGTGCCAGTACTAGCGGAAGCACAGATACGCAGTATTTT. Its translation is CASTSGSTDTQYF.

In its sample, this clonotype ranks as medium-sized (0.01 to 0.1%). The genes are TRBV18 and TRBJ2-1; 14 nucleotides match TRBD2. Unmatched junction bases numbered 7, after V lost 3 bases and J lost 6 bases. The CDR3 runs to 17 residues. Germline CDR1 is KGHSH and CDR2 is LQKENI. CDR3 region: CASSPGTSGSRGNEQFF. CDR3 sequence (DNA): TGTGCCAGCTCACCCGGGACTAGCGGGAGTCGAGGCAATGAGCAGTTCTTC.

This clonotype occurred a few times. This chain uses TRBV10-3 with TRBJ1-1; no clear D. Germline CDR1 ENHRY, CDR2 SYGVKD. There are 12 residues in the CDR3. Trimming removed 8 bases at V and 0 bases at J, with 7 bases between. The DNA of the CDR3 is TGTGCCATCTCGCCGGTGAACACTGAAGCTTTCTTT. Amino acids: CAISPVNTEAFF.